Listed below are T cell receptor beta chains from one sample, sequenced in a study of identical twins. TCRdb re-called the 5' RACE reads with MiXCR, one entry per CDR3 protein. The table records about 500,000 distinct CDR3 sequences, roughly 13% of them present only once. These data were likewise used in another study, on yellow fever vaccine responses in identical twins.

Source material: CD4+ T cells sorted from blood. The origin of the receptors is a woman between 18 and 29 years old in good health. The conserved cysteine and the conserved F or W are not part of the CDR3 here. Some rows have no size entry. The others give once, few or many, or a class for an expanded clone.

TRBJ2-7	TRBV18	NA	ASSQGLDYEQY
TRBJ1-6	TRBV3-1	NA	ASSRLDSNNSPLH
TRBJ1-2	TRBV9	NA	ASSAGTGAAQNGYT
TRBJ2-1	TRBV6-2/TRBV6-3	many	ASSYSSNNEQF
TRBJ2-2	TRBV14	NA	ASSQDAWTARTGELF
TRBJ2-2	TRBV7-7	few	ASSRDITGELF
TRBJ2-2	TRBV7-6	few	ASSLVYGGANTGELF
TRBJ1-5	TRBV12-3/TRBV12-4	NA	ASSPGFLNQPQH
TRBJ1-4	TRBV3-1	NA	ASSRSTGGNEKLF
TRBJ2-5	TRBV12-3/TRBV12-4	few	ASRESGTRRETQY
TRBJ2-7	TRBV4-3	NA	ASSQTVRGLTGEQY
TRBJ2-4	TRBV11-2	few	ASSSGRQNIQY
TRBJ2-4	TRBV19	few	ASRGAGAHIQY
TRBJ1-6	TRBV19	NA	ASSSGTENSPLH
TRBJ1-5	TRBV12-3/TRBV12-4	many	ASLPDSTIGPQH
TRBJ2-5	TRBV7-2	many	ASSIRQGGSQETQY
TRBJ2-7	TRBV20-1	NA	SARPGLASYEQY
TRBJ1-5	TRBV19	NA	ASSISRGEGSNQPQH
TRBJ2-3	TRBV7-8	NA	ASSWSGRADTQY
TRBJ2-1	TRBV5-5	many	ASSLRSGINEQF
TRBJ2-3	TRBV5-1	few	ASSLDLAGGGDTQY
TRBJ1-1	TRBV29-1	many	SAREVGLGTEAF
TRBJ2-1	TRBV6-2/TRBV6-3	NA	ASSRSGAQGEQF
TRBJ2-2	TRBV6-2/TRBV6-3	NA	ASSYWNGNTGELF
TRBJ1-2	TRBV7-6	NA	ASSRGGTET
TRBJ2-2	TRBV12-5	NA	ASGLDGTSGRGGELF
TRBJ2-1	TRBV12-3/TRBV12-4	many	ASSLGGLSEQF
TRBJ2-5	TRBV3-1	NA	ASSQALAGSRETQY
TRBJ2-1	TRBV20-1	many	SAHPLANPGHEQF
TRBJ1-5	TRBV2	few	ASSRRELSNQPQH
TRBJ2-3	TRBV12-3/TRBV12-4	many	ATGVADTQY
TRBJ2-2	TRBV4-2	NA	ASSQDPGQGSTGELF
TRBJ2-2	TRBV2	NA	ATNRDPGELF
TRBJ1-1	TRBV7-2	few	ASSLGQAEAF
TRBJ1-1	TRBV20-1	many	SAKGRPPDPTEAF
TRBJ1-2	TRBV9	few	ASSVGTGGGYT
TRBJ1-3	TRBV28	few	ASSFNSAGNTIY
TRBJ2-1	TRBV5-1	few	ASSLTSGAGNEQF
TRBJ2-7	TRBV7-2	few	ASSLVSSKLPSYEQY
TRBJ2-1	TRBV2	NA	ASRGTGWGEQF